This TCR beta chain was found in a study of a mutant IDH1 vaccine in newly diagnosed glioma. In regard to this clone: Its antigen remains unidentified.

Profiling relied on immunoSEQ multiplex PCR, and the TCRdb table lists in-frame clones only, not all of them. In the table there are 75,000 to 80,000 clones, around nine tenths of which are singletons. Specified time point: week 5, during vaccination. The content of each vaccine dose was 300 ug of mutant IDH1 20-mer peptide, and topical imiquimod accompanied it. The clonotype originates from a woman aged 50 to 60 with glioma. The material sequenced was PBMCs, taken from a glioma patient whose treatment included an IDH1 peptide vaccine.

The CDR3: CASTDTNLNTGELFF. CDR3 bases: TGTGCCAGCACCGACACCAATCTCAACACCGGGGAGCTGTTTTTT. The rearrangement uses TRBV6-4 and TRBJ2-2; no reliable D call. The CDR3 contains 15 residues. V was pared by 7 bases and J by 2 bases, with 14 bases between. The V gene's germline CDR1 is MRHNA and CDR2 SNTAGT.